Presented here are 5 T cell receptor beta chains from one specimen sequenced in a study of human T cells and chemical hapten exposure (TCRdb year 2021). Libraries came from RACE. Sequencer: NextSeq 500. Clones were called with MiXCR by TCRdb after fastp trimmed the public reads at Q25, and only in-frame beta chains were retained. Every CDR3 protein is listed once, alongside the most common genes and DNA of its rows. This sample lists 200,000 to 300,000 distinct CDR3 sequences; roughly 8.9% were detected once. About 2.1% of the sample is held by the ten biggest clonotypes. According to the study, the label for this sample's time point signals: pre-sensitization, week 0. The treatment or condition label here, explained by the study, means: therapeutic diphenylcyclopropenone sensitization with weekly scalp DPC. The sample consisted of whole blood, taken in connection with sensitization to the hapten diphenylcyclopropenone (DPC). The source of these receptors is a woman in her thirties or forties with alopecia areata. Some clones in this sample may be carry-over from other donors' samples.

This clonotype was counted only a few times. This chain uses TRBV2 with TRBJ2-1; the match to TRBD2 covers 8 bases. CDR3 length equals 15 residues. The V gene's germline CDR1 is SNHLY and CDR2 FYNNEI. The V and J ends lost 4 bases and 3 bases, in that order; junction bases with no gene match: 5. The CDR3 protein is CASSVGGTSYNEQFF. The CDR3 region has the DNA TGTGCCAGCAGTGTGGGGGGGACTAGCTACAATGAGCAGTTCTTC.

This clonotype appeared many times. CDR3 sequence reads: CASSQDRGGPEAFF. Written as DNA, the CDR3 is TGTGCCAGCAGCCAAGATCGGGGAGGCCCTGAAGCTTTCTTT. The chain uses TRBV3-1 and TRBJ1-1; D ambiguous. Germline CDR1 LGHDT, CDR2 YNNKEL (reference sequence). The CDR3 spans 14 residues. V was pared by 0 bases and J by 6 bases, with 11 bases between.

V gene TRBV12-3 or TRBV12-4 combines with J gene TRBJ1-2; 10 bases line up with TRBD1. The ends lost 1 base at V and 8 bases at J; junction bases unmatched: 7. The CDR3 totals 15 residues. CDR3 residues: CASSLEDRGRVGYTF. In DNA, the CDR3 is TGTGCCAGCAGTTTAGAAGACAGGGGGCGGGTAGGCTACACCTTC.

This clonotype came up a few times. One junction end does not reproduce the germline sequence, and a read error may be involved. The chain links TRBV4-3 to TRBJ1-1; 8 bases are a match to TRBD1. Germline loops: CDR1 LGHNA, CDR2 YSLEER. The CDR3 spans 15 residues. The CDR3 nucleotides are TGCGCCAGCAGCGAAGACAGGGGAGAGGGGACTGAAGCTTTCTTT. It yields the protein CASSEDRGEGTEAFF.

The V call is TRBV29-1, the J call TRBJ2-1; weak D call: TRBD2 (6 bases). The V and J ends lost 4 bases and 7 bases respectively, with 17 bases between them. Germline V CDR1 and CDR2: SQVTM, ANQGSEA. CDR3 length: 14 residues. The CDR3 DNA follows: TGCAGCGTTGTAAGGGGACCCCGGGGGAATGAGCAGTTCTTC. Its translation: CSVVRGPRGNEQFF.